The following is a T cell receptor beta chain sequence with its context. Its antigen is unknown. No base quality information exists; no much larger clone differs at one position. V sheds 6 bases and J sheds 7 bases, leaving 16 bases between their ends. The germline V gene encodes CDR1 SGHVS and CDR2 FNYEAQ. From its cysteine to its phenylalanine, the CDR3 spans 13 amino acids. Here the CDR3 DNA is all that survives: 39 bases in frame from base 1. Collaborating institutions collected whole blood in K2EDTA tubes following their own protocols. For TCRbeta analysis, collaborator samples were shipped as frozen whole blood, as isolated PBMCs, or as DNA extracted from either sample type. The entry originates in a study of blood T cell repertoires in COVID-19 (dated by TCRdb to 2020 to 2021). As for the study more broadly: The collaborator samples originated in the United States, Italy and Spain and spanned the acute and convalescent phases of COVID-19. The material from the prospective study consisted of cDNA or gDNA derived from T cells, B-cell-depleted T cells, or PBMCs. The dataset comprised deeply sampled blood TCRbeta repertoires from subjects exposed to, actively infected with, or recovered from COVID-19. The repertoires were made available in a free public database intended to serve as a resource for research on the immune response to SARS-CoV-2. Samples were obtained from the ongoing ImmuneRACE study (first 160 participants) and from 950 to 1,500 subjects provided by 6 global collaborators. A de-identified subject ID, COVID-19 status, age in years and sex were almost always included in the sample metadata. Where HLA class I and class II types were available, the types were taken from metadata supplied by the sample provider, not from assay-based typing. General conclusions and limits of the study: Clinical and demographic metadata were provided uncurated, with the amount varying by source and participant.

The immunoSEQ Assay, a bias-controlled multiplex PCR, was used to amplify TCRbeta CDR3 regions from genomic DNA. In the source study's methods: The number of nucleated cells in each sample was estimated from the amplification of reference gene primers within the assay. To quantify the absolute abundance of each unique TCRbeta CDR3 rearrangement, sequence reads were collapsed and filtered. For each sample, productive Simpson clonality was calculated by taking the square root of Simpson's diversity index across productive rearrangements. TCRdb provides this immuneACCESS table in a form limited to in-frame rearrangements. Some clones are lacking; in checked studies, under half of them reflect an unresolved V gene, and why the rest are absent is not known. From that table come the V and J calls and clone size; the DNA was used to work out D and trimming. The sample table records about 120,000 clones; approximately 82% of these occur just once. Of the sample, under 3% falls within the top ten clones.

This TCR was sampled from a man aged 30-40 years with acute or convalescent COVID-19. Sequencing was done on a sample of peripheral blood. The rearranged chain carries TRBV7-6 and TRBJ2-7; the D gene cannot be resolved reliably. The CDR3 region reads CASSRDGAREQYF. The DNA reads as follows: TGTGCCAGCAGTCGAGACGGTGCTAGAGAGCAGTACTTC.